The source of this T cell receptor (beta chain) is a study of CXCR3-negative and CXCR3-positive naive CD8 T cells. General study points: In naive cells, CXCR3-negative and CXCR3-positive subsets had similar TRBV-TRBJ usage; memory cells differed.

Comments on this clonotype: Its antigen is not identified.

The CDR3 is made up of 20 amino acids. CDR1 is SQVTM and CDR2 is ANQGSEA in the germline V gene. 5' RACE that incorporated UMI labels was used to prepare the TRB cDNA libraries. TCRdb re-called the 5' RACE reads; every CDR3 protein appears as one record, without DNA. Its table lists some 38,000 distinct CDR3 sequences. The receptor comes from a human donor in good health. Some clones in this sample may be carry-over from other donors' samples. The chain employs TRBV29-1 and TRBJ1-2; the D call of TRBD1 rests on TCRdb alone, since no DNA is present to check it. Sequencing was done on a sample of memory CD8+ T cells from blood. CDR3 loop: CSVDALRRLSGGRGVYGYTF.